Following are 30 T cell receptor beta chains from one sample sequenced in a study of T-cell reconstitution after alpha-beta-depleted transplantation in children. Unique molecular identifiers were used to barcode this TCRbeta library. MiXCR, applied by TCRdb to the PCR reads, yields one record per CDR3 protein. Of around 480,000 distinct CDR3 sequences in the sample, 30% to 35% are singletons; the top ten hold around 2.3%. This sample comprised PBMCs from the stem cell graft donor, obtained from the stem cell graft. These TCRs come from a human donor who donated a stem cell graft to a child with aplastic anemia.

The chain links TRBV4-2 to TRBJ2-7, with D perhaps TRBD1 or TRBD2 (6 bases each). CDR3 length equals 15 residues. The germline V and J ends were trimmed by 0 bases and 5 bases, with 14 bases remaining between them. In germline, CDR1 is LGHNA, CDR2 YNFKEQ. CDR3 in amino acids: CASSQEGGGWNEQYF. CDR3 bases: TGTGCCAGCAGCCAAGAAGGAGGGGGTTGGAACGAGCAGTACTTC.

This clonotype was detected a few times. The CDR3: CASSYGGRNQPQHF. The CDR3 nucleotides are TGTGCCAGCAGTTACGGAGGACGAAATCAGCCCCAGCATTTT. The chain joins TRBV6-5 to TRBJ1-5; D is uncertain. Trimming left V 2 bases short and J 4 bases short, with 9 bases between. The CDR3 consists of 14 residues. CDR1 and CDR2 (germline): MNHEY, SVGAGI.

On this clonotype itself: The CDR3 does not end in the conserved phenylalanine or tryptophan, so this is likely a read error. The rearrangement links TRBV29-1 to TRBJ2-1; D uncertain. Trimming left V 2 bases short and J 3 bases short, with 8 bases between. The CDR3 spans 13 residues. Germline-derived CDR1 and CDR2 are SQVTM and ANQGSEA. CDR3 DNA: TGCAGCGTTGAATTCCGAGACTACAATGAGCAGTTCTTG. This codes for CSVEFRDYNEQFL.

The gene calls are TRBV4-3 and TRBJ1-1; 7 nucleotides line up with TRBD1. The CDR3 sequence is 16 residues long. The germline V gene has CDR1 LGHNA and CDR2 YSLEER. With V trimmed by 1 base and J by 0 bases, 5 bases remained unmatched. CDR3 in DNA: TGCGCCAGCAGCCAAGTCCTGACAGGGATGAACACTGAAGCTTTCTTT. Protein product: CASSQVLTGMNTEAFF.

This clonotype appeared a few times. This chain connects TRBV11-3 to TRBJ2-1, with 7 bases that match TRBD1. Trimming removed 3 bases from V and 0 bases from J; junction bases left unmatched: 5. Germline V gives CDR1 SGHNT, CDR2 YENEEA. The CDR3 extends over 16 amino acids. CDR3 loop: CASSFRGQSSYNEQFF. The CDR3 nucleotides read TGTGCCAGCAGCTTTAGGGGACAGAGCTCCTACAATGAGCAGTTCTTC.

The V call is TRBV29-1, the J call TRBJ2-7; D gene ambiguous. V shed 8 bases and J shed 2 bases, with 16 bases lying between them. The CDR3 has 13 amino acids. Per the germline V gene, CDR1 is SQVTM and CDR2 is ANQGSEA. Written as DNA, the CDR3 is TGCAGCTGCCTATCTCTAGACACCTACGAGCAGTACTTC. It translates to CSCLSLDTYEQYF.

The J gene is TRBJ1-1, the V gene TRBV28; 10 bases map to TRBD1. The germline V gene encodes CDR1 MDHEN and CDR2 SYDVKM. J gave up 7 bases and V 0 bases, and 5 bases lay outside the gene matches. This CDR3 is built from 15 residues. CDR3 sequence: CASSLCSTGGCEAFF. CDR3 coding DNA: TGTGCCAGCAGTTTATGCTCGACAGGGGGCTGTGAAGCTTTCTTT.

The table lists this clonotype with a few counts. The rearrangement links TRBV15 to TRBJ2-1; tentative D call: TRBD1 (6 bases). Germline CDR1 reads LNHNV; CDR2 reads YYDKDF (reference sequence). V was cut by 3 bases and J by 8 bases, with 17 bases left in between. The CDR3 is 15 residues long. As DNA, the CDR3 is TGTGCCACCAGCAGTAAACAGGGCTCTCGTGATGAGCAGTTCTTC. The encoded protein is CATSSKQGSRDEQFF.

The chain recombines TRBV7-2 with TRBJ2-2; possibly TRBD2 for D (5 bases). There are 16 residues in the CDR3. Per the germline V gene, CDR1 is SGHTA and CDR2 is FQGNSA. Trimming removed 2 bases at V and 4 bases at J, with 14 bases between. The CDR3 DNA follows: TGTGCCAGCAGCTTACTGGCGGCAGCGGCCACCGGGGAGCTGTTTTTT. Encoded protein: CASSLLAAAATGELFF.

J is TRBJ1-5 and V is TRBV29-1, with 10 bases that match TRBD1. V was clipped by 6 bases and J by 6 bases; unmatched bases: 5. CDR3 length equals 13 residues. Germline V CDR1 and CDR2: SQVTM, ANQGSEA. Here the CDR3 DNA reads TGCAGCGTCAGGACAGGGGGAAGTCAGCCCCAGCATTTT. As protein: CSVRTGGSQPQHF. The full variable domain, completed using reference TRBV29-1 and TRBJ1-5, is SAVISQKPSRDICQRGTSLTIQCQVDSQVTMMFWYRQQPGQSLTLIATANQGSEATYESGFVIDKFPISRPNLTFSTLTVSNMSPEDSSIYLCSVRTGGSQPQHFGDGTRLSIL.

In its sample, this clonotype was seen once. This chain connects TRBV20-1 to TRBJ1-1; D unresolved. The germline gives CDR1 DFQATT, CDR2 SNEGSKA (reference sequence). V was clipped by 2 bases and J by 3 bases, with 7 bases between them. This CDR3 spans 12 amino acids. CDR3 sequence (DNA): TGCAGTGCTAGAAATCCATACACTGAAGCTTTCTTT. This sequence encodes CSARNPYTEAFF.

This rearrangement joins TRBV5-4 to TRBJ2-2; 8 bases fit TRBD2. Germline trimming cut 2 bases from V and 1 base from J; bases unmatched to any gene: 4. The germline gives CDR1 SGHNT, CDR2 YYREEE (reference sequence). The CDR3 runs to 16 residues. In DNA form, the CDR3 reads TGTGCCAGCAGCTTCGGGGGGGAATGGAACACCGGGGAGCTGTTTTTT. Translating gives CASSFGGEWNTGELFF.

The chain couples TRBV28 to TRBJ1-5, with 7 positions matching TRBD1. The germline V gene has CDR1 MDHEN and CDR2 SYDVKM. The CDR3 has 14 amino acids. The V gene end was trimmed by 2 bases and the J gene end by 8 bases; junction bases not matched to a gene: 6. The CDR3 loop is CASSLEQGREPQHF. The CDR3 DNA reads TGTGCCAGCAGTTTAGAACAGGGGCGAGAGCCCCAGCATTTT.

V is TRBV5-1 and J is TRBJ1-2, with TRBD1 identical over 7 bases. The length of the CDR3 is 20 residues. From germline, CDR1 is SGHRS and CDR2 YFSETQ. V gave up 2 bases and J gave up 3 bases; unmatched junction bases: 22. The CDR3 protein is CASSFFAPPIKDRRYYGYTF. The CDR3, as DNA: TGCGCCAGCAGCTTCTTCGCCCCGCCGATCAAGGACAGGCGGTACTATGGCTACACCTTC.

This clonotype showed up just once. The chain joins TRBV6-5 to TRBJ2-2, with a weak D call TRBD2 (6 bases). The V end lost 0 bases, the J end lost 5 bases, and 10 bases lay between the germline ends. CDR3 length equals 15 residues. Germline V gene sequence: CDR1 MNHEY, CDR2 SVGAGI. This CDR3 is CASSYSRRETGELFF. In DNA form, the CDR3 reads TGTGCCAGCAGTTACTCTCGGCGGGAAACCGGGGAGCTGTTTTTT.

This clonotype was found a few times. This chain connects TRBV20-1 to TRBJ1-4; D remains unclear. Trimming took 0 bases from V and 1 from J, leaving 18 bases between them. The CDR3 sequence is 18 residues long. Germline V CDR1 and CDR2: DFQATT, SNEGSKA (reference sequence). This CDR3 is CSARESFPLALTNEKLFF. The CDR3 DNA is TGCAGTGCTAGAGAGTCGTTTCCTTTGGCGCTAACTAATGAAAAACTGTTTTTT.

The V call is TRBV5-1, the J call TRBJ1-5; 9 bases are a match to TRBD1. Germline lookup yields CDR1 SGHRS and CDR2 YFSETQ. V shed 1 base, J shed 6 bases, and the junction held 5 bases outside the gene matches. CDR3 length: 15 residues. The chain's CDR3 is CASSLSGQGGQPQHF. The CDR3, as DNA: TGCGCCAGCAGCTTGTCGGGACAGGGTGGTCAGCCCCAGCATTTT.

This clonotype was counted between two and nine times. The gene calls are TRBV12-3 or TRBV12-4 and TRBJ2-7; 8 positions agree with TRBD2. V trimming: 6 bases; J trimming: 4 bases; junction bases outside the gene matches: 5. The CDR3 extends over 13 amino acids. CDR3 DNA sequence: TGTGCCAGCAGCCGTAGCGGGACATACGAGCAGTACTTC. Translating gives CASSRSGTYEQYF.

J is TRBJ1-1 and V is TRBV6-5, with D unresolved. Trimming removed 6 bases from V and 6 bases from J, with 14 bases in between. CDR1 is MNHEY and CDR2 is SVGAGI in the germline V gene. The CDR3 is 13 amino acids. CDR3 in DNA: TGTGCCAGCAGACGTCAGGTCGGTTCTGAAGCTTTCTTT. Translating it yields CASRRQVGSEAFF.

This clonotype has ten or more counts. V and J are TRBV12-3 or TRBV12-4 and TRBJ1-5; D gene uncertain. The CDR3 is made up of 15 amino acids. V was shortened by 5 bases and J by 1 base, with 12 bases between the two germline ends. The CDR3 protein is CASSPRTGSNQPQHF. CDR3 sequence (DNA): TGTGCCAGCAGTCCGCGGACGGGAAGCAATCAGCCCCAGCATTTT.

The chain uses TRBV6-5 and TRBJ2-3, with D uncertain. CDR1 and CDR2 from the germline V gene are MNHEY and SVGAGI. The CDR3 spans 16 residues. Trimming pared 1 base from V and 1 base from J, leaving 12 bases between. CDR3 in amino acids: CASSYWLGPGTDTQYF. Here the CDR3 DNA reads TGTGCCAGCAGTTACTGGCTAGGGCCCGGCACAGATACGCAGTATTTT.

The chain recombines TRBV6-6 with TRBJ1-2, with D uncertain. Germline CDR1 reads MNHNY; CDR2 reads SVGAGI (reference sequence). V dropped 7 bases and J dropped 3 bases, with 9 bases sitting between them. The CDR3 sequence is 12 residues long. This CDR3 is CASTRADYGYTF. CDR3 bases: TGTGCCAGCACTAGGGCTGACTATGGCTACACCTTC.

This clonotype came up a few times. The genes are TRBV12-3 or TRBV12-4 and TRBJ2-3; D gene unclear. V dropped 6 bases and J dropped 0 bases, with 10 bases sitting between them. The CDR3 covers 14 residues. This chain's CDR3 is CASRQTQSTDTQYF. The CDR3 region has the DNA TGTGCCAGCAGGCAGACACAAAGCACAGATACGCAGTATTTT.

This clonotype occurred a few times. V gene TRBV6-5 combines with J gene TRBJ2-5; D uncertain. From germline, CDR1 is MNHEY and CDR2 SVGAGI. The V end was cut by 0 bases, the J end by 7 bases, with 15 bases between. The CDR3 contains 15 residues. The CDR3 here is CASSYSHLGSATQYF. As DNA, the CDR3 is TGTGCCAGCAGTTACTCGCACTTGGGGTCGGCGACCCAGTACTTC.

V gene TRBV28 combines with J gene TRBJ2-3; D uncertain. Looked up from germline, CDR1 is MDHEN and CDR2 is SYDVKM. This CDR3 region has 13 residues. The germline V and J ends were trimmed by 2 bases and 6 bases, with 9 bases remaining between them. The CDR3 loop reads CASSLTISDTQYF. Written as DNA, the CDR3 is TGTGCCAGCAGTTTAACGATTTCGGATACGCAGTATTTT.

A note on this clonotype: As the CDR3 is not closed by the conserved phenylalanine or tryptophan, this likely results from a read error. This chain links TRBV28 with TRBJ2-1; weak D call: TRBD2 (7 bases). The CDR3 extends over 14 amino acids. Germline V gene sequence: CDR1 MDHEN, CDR2 SYDVKM. Trimming shortened V by 6 bases and J by 8 bases, and 17 bases separated the two germline ends. CDR3 residues: CASRPRGAGDEQFS. Here the CDR3 DNA reads TGTGCCAGCAGACCACGGGGGGCCGGCGATGAGCAGTTCTCC.

Worth noting for this clonotype: At one end the junction does not follow the germline gene, possibly because of a read error. The rearrangement joins TRBV6-2 or TRBV6-3 to TRBJ2-4, with D possibly TRBD1 on 6 matching bases. The CDR3 contains 13 residues. The germline V gene encodes CDR1 MNHEY and CDR2 SVGEGT. CDR3 region: CASLDSFKNSQYF. CDR3 sequence (DNA): TGTGCCAGCCTGGACAGCTTCAAAAACAGTCAGTACTTC.

This chain joins TRBV20-1 and TRBJ1-5, with a possible D match to TRBD1 (5 bases). V lost 6 bases, J lost 2 bases, and 20 bases lay in between. This CDR3 comprises 16 residues. The germline gives CDR1 DFQATT, CDR2 SNEGSKA (reference sequence). The chain's CDR3 is CSAYPPSGKGNQPQHF. In nucleotides, the CDR3 is TGCAGTGCCTATCCCCCGTCAGGGAAAGGCAATCAGCCCCAGCATTTT.

The rearrangement links TRBV6-1 to TRBJ1-2; possibly TRBD1 for D (6 bases). The CDR3 spans 14 residues. V dropped 5 bases and J dropped 0 bases, with 10 bases sitting between them. Germline V lookup: CDR1 MNHNS, CDR2 SASEGT. The CDR3 loop is CASSKTGTNYGYTF. The CDR3 DNA sequence: TGTGCCAGCAGTAAGACAGGAACTAACTATGGCTACACCTTC.

This clonotype was seen only a few times. This sequence joins TRBV6-1 and TRBJ1-4, with D unresolved. Trimming took off 7 bases at V and 5 bases at J, with 14 bases between the two ends. Germline V gene lookup returns CDR1 MNHNS and CDR2 SASEGT. The CDR3 sequence is 14 residues long. The CDR3 DNA follows: TGTGCCAGCAACTTTGACCCGACGAATGAAAAACTGTTTTTT. This sequence encodes CASNFDPTNEKLFF.